A few counts support the clone carrying this T cell receptor beta chain. In building TCR beta libraries, iRepertoire HTBI primers were used together with Arm-PCR of CDR3 regions. TCRdb recomputed calls from the multiplex PCR reads with MiXCR, one row per CDR3 protein. The sample lists 550,000 to 600,000 distinct CDR3 sequences, 15% to 20% occurring once. The record originates from a study of regulatory T cells in long-lasting Graves disease. Time point noted: newly diagnosed GD, antithyroid drugs for less than 3 months. Construction of the TCR library relied on RNA isolated from PBMCs. The ends were cut back, 5 bases at V and 3 bases at J, with 23 bases in the middle. The germline V gene has CDR1 PRHDT and CDR2 FYEKMQ (reference sequence). The length of the CDR3 is 17 residues. In addition, the sample was reused for a study of T cells in Graves' hyperthyroidism and ophthalmopathy.

V usage is TRBV13 and J usage is TRBJ2-7; D is undetermined. This receptor was identified in a young man with Graves disease. Sample: peripheral blood mononuclear cells (PBMCs), taken at new diagnosis, from a patient treated with antithyroid drugs. The CDR3 here is CASSPRPFYGGSYEQYF. DNA for the CDR3: TGTGCCAGCAGCCCCCGACCTTTTTATGGCGGAAGCTACGAGCAGTACTTC.